The T cell receptor (beta chain) described here comes from a study of blood T cell repertoires in COVID-19. Produced via immunoSEQ multiplex PCR; TCRdb's table is partial and in-frame only. The sample has about 230,000 clones, approximately 86% seen once. V lost 6 bases to trimming and J lost 0 bases, with 15 bases between them. CDR3 size: 15 residues. CDR1 is SQVTM and CDR2 is ANQGSEA in the germline V gene. This clone was seen a handful of times. The sequencing input was peripheral blood. This TCR derives from a woman in her thirties with COVID-19, enrolled during active disease. This chain connects TRBV29-1 to TRBJ2-1; a possible D gene is TRBD2 (5 bases). CDR3 region: CSVCGGPSSYNEQFF. The CDR3 region has the DNA TGCAGCGTCTGTGGCGGGCCGAGCTCCTACAATGAGCAGTTCTTC.